These T cell receptor beta chains were read from a single sample in a study of CD4 T cells in relation to SARS-CoV-2 and coronaviruses. Assay: immunoSEQ multiplex PCR; the TCRdb copy retains only in-frame clones and omits some. The sample has about 22,000 clones, roughly 69% seen once. Antigens of these TCRs are unknown. Material: CD4+ T cells from PBMCs, cultured in vitro. Receptors were obtained from a human donor in good health. The CDR3 runs from the conserved cysteine through the conserved F or W. The order of the fields is J gene, clone size, V gene, CDR3 protein. For some rows the clone size is stated as once, few or many, or as a class when expanded; others skip it.

TRBJ2-7	-	TRBV27	CASSPRGGLAEQYF
TRBJ2-1	few	TRBV29-1	CSVWAGGTWMNNEQFF
TRBJ2-7	-	TRBV5-1	CASSLSLEYEQYF
TRBJ2-2	few	TRBV18	CASVQGRNTGELFF
TRBJ2-3	-	TRBV5-1	CASSPLAGEGTDTQYF
TRBJ1-5	-	TRBV3-1/TRBV3-2	CASSQGTLGNQPQHF
TRBJ2-3	-	TRBV7-3	CASSLSQGTDTQYF
TRBJ2-7	-	TRBV7-8	CASSPRGGLASYEQYF
TRBJ2-1	-	TRBV19	CASRTGSEQFF
TRBJ1-2	-	TRBV30	CAWRKGGVAYYGYTF
TRBJ2-1	once	TRBV30	CACRGQSYNEQFF
TRBJ2-2	-	TRBV6-2/TRBV6-3	CASSYSRTGELFF
TRBJ2-7	-	TRBV3-1/TRBV3-2	CASSILGTSGIRSYEQYF
TRBJ1-1	few	TRBV19	CASSLRTSNTEAFF
TRBJ2-2	-	TRBV2	CASRTINTGELFF
TRBJ2-1	-	TRBV30	CAWSVSGRTYNEQFF
TRBJ1-1	-	TRBV9	CASSGTESNTEAFF
TRBJ2-1	-	TRBV2	CASREYNEQFF
TRBJ2-3	-	TRBV27	CASSLWADKPDTQYF
TRBJ1-6	-	TRBV5-1	CASSIGTAQGDSPLHF
TRBJ2-6	-	TRBV28	CASSLFRLTSSLLSGANVLTF
TRBJ2-3	-	TRBV5-1	CASSPLHPNTDTQYF
TRBJ1-2	-	TRBV20-1	CSASGQGNYGYTF
TRBJ1-3	-	TRBV30	CAWSVLATISGNTIYF
TRBJ1-5	few	TRBV6-1	CASSDLGFEPQHF
TRBJ2-7	-	TRBV15	CATSRLATKKEQYF
TRBJ1-2	few	TRBV3-1/TRBV3-2	CASSQRGSGYYGYTF
TRBJ1-3	few	TRBV9	CASSVEGGNTIYF
TRBJ1-2	-	TRBV12-3/TRBV12-4	CASSRDSGYGYTF
TRBJ2-3	-	TRBV3-1/TRBV3-2	CASSPPDTADTQYF
TRBJ1-3	-	TRBV19	CASRRGNTIYF
TRBJ1-5	-	TRBV3-1/TRBV3-2	CASSQVSGGNQPQHF
TRBJ1-2	-	TRBV5-6	CASSLQGIGVGGYTF
TRBJ2-7	-	TRBV27	CASMAGTGGLEQYF
TRBJ2-7	few	TRBV5-1	CASSLDRGPEQYF
TRBJ2-2	few	TRBV7-3	CASSAASGHTGELFF
TRBJ2-7	-	TRBV6-5	CASRRQGSDEQYF
TRBJ2-5	-	TRBV5-1	CASSLRPSGGGDQYF
TRBJ2-3	-	TRBV5-4	CATYLDPAGTDTQYF
TRBJ2-7	-	TRBV3-1/TRBV3-2	CASSQVVGARVYEQYF
TRBJ2-2	-	TRBV24-1	CATSDLPPNTGELFF
TRBJ2-1	-	TRBV19	CASSTAGNEQFF
TRBJ2-4	-	TRBV12-3/TRBV12-4	CASSFGGKNIQYF
TRBJ2-7	-	TRBV12-5	CASGLVLGQGWYEQYF
TRBJ1-1	-	TRBV30	CAWSVLGGNPEAFF
TRBJ2-2	-	TRBV30	CAWSAPGTSTGELFF
TRBJ1-1	-	TRBV12-3/TRBV12-4	CASSLRNTEAFF